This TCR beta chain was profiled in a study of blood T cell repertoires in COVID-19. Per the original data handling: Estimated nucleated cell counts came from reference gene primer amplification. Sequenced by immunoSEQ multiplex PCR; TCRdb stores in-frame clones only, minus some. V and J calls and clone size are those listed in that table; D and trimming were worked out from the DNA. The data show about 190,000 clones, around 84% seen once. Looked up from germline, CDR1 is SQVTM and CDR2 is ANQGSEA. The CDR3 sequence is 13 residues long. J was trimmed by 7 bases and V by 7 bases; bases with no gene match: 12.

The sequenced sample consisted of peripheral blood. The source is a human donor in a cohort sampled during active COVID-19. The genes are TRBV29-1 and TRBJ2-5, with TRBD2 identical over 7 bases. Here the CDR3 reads CSAPGRGRGTQYF. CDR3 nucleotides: TGCAGCGCCCCGGGCCGTGGGAGGGGGACCCAGTACTTC.